This TCR beta chain emerged from a study of control samples from healthy donors and cancer patients. Worth noting for this clone: A junction boundary mismatches the germline segment, possibly from a read error.

The CDR3 has 15 residues. Germline V gene lookup returns CDR1 LNHDA and CDR2 SQIVND (reference sequence). The table came from immunoSEQ multiplex PCR; TCRdb's copy has only in-frame clones and leaves some out. This repertoire shows about 120,000 clones, 80% to 90% found once; its top ten account for around an eighth. The clonotype was recovered from a young man in good health. Sequenced input: blood. The chain links TRBV19 to TRBJ1-4, with D possibly TRBD1 on 5 matching bases. CDR3 sequence: CASRIGARLNEKLFF. The CDR3 nucleotides read TGTGCCAGTCGTATTGGGGCCAGACTTAATGAAAAACTGTTTTTT. Combining the CDR3 with reference TRBV19 and TRBJ1-4 gives the whole variable domain DGGITQSPKYLFRKEGQNVTLSCEQNLNHDAMYWYRQDPGQGLRLIYYSQIVNDFQKGDIAEGYSVSREKKESFPLTVTSAQKNPTAFYLCASRIGARLNEKLFFGSGTQLSVL.